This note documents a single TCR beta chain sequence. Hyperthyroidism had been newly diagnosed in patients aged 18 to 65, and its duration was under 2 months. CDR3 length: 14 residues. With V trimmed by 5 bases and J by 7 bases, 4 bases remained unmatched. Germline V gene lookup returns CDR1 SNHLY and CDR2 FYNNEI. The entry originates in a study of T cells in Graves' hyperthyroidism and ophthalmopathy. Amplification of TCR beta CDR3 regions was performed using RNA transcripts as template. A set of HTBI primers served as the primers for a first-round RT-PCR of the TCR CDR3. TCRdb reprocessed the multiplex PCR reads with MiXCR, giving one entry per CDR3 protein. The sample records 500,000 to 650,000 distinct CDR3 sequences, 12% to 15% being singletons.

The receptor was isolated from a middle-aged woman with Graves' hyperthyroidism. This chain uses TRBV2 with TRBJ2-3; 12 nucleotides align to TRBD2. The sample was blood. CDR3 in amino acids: CASSLAGGPNTQYF. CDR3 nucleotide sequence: TGTGCCAGCAGTCTAGCGGGAGGGCCAAATACGCAGTATTTT.